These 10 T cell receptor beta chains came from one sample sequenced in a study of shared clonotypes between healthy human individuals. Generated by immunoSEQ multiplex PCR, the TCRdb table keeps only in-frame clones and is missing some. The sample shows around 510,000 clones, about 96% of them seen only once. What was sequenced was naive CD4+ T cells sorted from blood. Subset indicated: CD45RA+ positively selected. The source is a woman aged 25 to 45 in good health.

The CDR3 region has the DNA TGTGCCAGCACCCAGGGGGGAAGGGGCTACGAGCAGTACTTC. Protein product: CASTQGGRGYEQYF. The J gene is TRBJ2-5, the V gene TRBV6-5, with D perhaps TRBD1 (7 bases). The J call is uncertain, as TRBJ2-7 better fits the DNA end. There are 14 residues in the CDR3. Germline lookup yields CDR1 MNHEY and CDR2 SVGAGI.

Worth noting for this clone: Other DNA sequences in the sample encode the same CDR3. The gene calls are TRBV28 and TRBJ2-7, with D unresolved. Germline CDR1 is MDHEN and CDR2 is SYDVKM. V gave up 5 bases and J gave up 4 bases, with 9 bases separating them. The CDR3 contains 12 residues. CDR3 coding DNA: TGTGCCAGCAGTCGCGGACCGTACGAGCAGTACTTC. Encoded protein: CASSRGPYEQYF.

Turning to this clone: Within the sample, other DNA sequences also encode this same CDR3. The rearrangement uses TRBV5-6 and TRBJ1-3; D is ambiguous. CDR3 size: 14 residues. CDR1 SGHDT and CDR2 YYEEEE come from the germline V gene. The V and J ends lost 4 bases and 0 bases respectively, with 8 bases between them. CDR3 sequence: CASSLLGSGNTIYF. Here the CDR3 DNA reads TGTGCCAGCAGCCTGCTTGGCTCTGGAAACACCATATATTTT.

CDR3 DNA: TGTGCCAGCAGTTACCCAGCAGGGTCCACTGAAGCTTTCTTT. This translates into CASSYPAGSTEAFF. This chain links TRBV6-5 with TRBJ1-1, with a tentative D call TRBD1 (5 bases). The CDR3 sequence is 14 residues long. V shed 2 bases and J shed 4 bases, with 11 bases lying between them. Germline loops: CDR1 MNHEY, CDR2 SVGAGI.

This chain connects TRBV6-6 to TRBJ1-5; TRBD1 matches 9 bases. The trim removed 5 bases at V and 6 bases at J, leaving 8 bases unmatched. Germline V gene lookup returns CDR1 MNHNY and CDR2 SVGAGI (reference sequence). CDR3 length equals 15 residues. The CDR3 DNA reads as TGTGCCAGCAGTCTCCGGGACAGGGAACGTCAGCCCCAGCATTTT. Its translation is CASSLRDRERQPQHF.

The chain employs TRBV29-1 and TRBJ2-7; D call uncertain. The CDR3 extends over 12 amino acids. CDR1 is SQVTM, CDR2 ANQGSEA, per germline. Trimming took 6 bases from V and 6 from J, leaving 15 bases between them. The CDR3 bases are TGCAGCGTAGGGATCGTGGGCTCCGAGCAGTACTTC. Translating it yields CSVGIVGSEQYF.

The CDR3 bases are TGTGCCAGTAGTCCAGACAAAGGACTAGCGGGGGGGGGAAGCTCCTACAATGAGCAGTTCTTC. Its protein is CASSPDKGLAGGGSSYNEQFF. This chain links TRBV19 with TRBJ2-1; 15 bases map to TRBD2. CDR3 size: 21 residues. Germline trimming cut 5 bases from V and 0 bases from J; bases unmatched to any gene: 14. Germline loops: CDR1 LNHDA, CDR2 SQIVND (reference sequence).

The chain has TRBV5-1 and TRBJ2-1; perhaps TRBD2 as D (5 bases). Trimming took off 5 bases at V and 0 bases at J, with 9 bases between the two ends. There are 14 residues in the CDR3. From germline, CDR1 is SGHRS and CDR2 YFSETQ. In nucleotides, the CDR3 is TGCGCCAGCAGGTCCGGGAACTCCTACAATGAGCAGTTCTTC. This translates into CASRSGNSYNEQFF.

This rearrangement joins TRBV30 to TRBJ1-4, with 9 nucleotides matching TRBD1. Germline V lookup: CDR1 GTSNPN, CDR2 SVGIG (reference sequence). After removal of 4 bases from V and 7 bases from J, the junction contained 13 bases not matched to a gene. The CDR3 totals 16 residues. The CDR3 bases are TGTGCCTGGATACGTGGAGGGGACAGGGATTTTGAAAAACTGTTTTTT. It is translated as CAWIRGGDRDFEKLFF.

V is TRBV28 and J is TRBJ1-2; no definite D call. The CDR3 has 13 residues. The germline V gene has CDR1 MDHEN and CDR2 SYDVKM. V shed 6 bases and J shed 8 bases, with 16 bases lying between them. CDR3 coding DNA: TGTGCCAGCAGCCAAAGGACGCCGGGCGGCTACACCTTC. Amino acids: CASSQRTPGGYTF.